The entry below describes one T cell receptor (beta chain). This clone showed up just a few times. No cognate antigen has been identified for it. Base quality data are lacking; no much larger clone is found one base away. This sample was taken from a study of beta chain features in type 1 diabetes (dated by TCRdb to 2017 to 2018). In terms of the full investigation: Mean age, gender distribution, total cell number and subset yield did not differ between patients and healthy donors. A total of just under 110,000,000 sorted cells were examined across all samples, and RNA yield correlated strongly with the number of cells per subset. In the study, TCRB repertoires of sorted circulating CD4+ T cell subsets from recently diagnosed type 1 diabetes patients were compared with those of matched healthy donors. Naive and central memory subsets were obtained from all 30 or so donors, but regulatory and stem cell-like memory subsets were isolated from only 8 patients and roughly eight healthy donors.

Each donor gave one peripheral blood draw, averaging approximately 0.12 L, which was collected into heparinised tubes. A BD FACSAria II and a panel including CD45RO, CCR7, CD25, CD127, CD95 and CD27 were used to sort naive, central memory, regulatory and stem cell-like memory CD4+ T cells. Purity was above 95% for every sorted population. PBMCs were isolated right away by Lymphoprep density gradient centrifugation and were stained directly, without culture. Samples were stained and sorted in pairs, with one healthy donor and one patient per experiment, so that batch effects were minimized. CDR1 is given as MGHRA and CDR2 as YSYEKL, both from the germline V gene. Reading from cysteine to phenylalanine, the CDR3 counts 15 amino acids. Just the 45-base CDR3 DNA is kept, in frame starting at base 1. For this chain, trimming is 4 bases at the V end and 7 bases at the J end, and the number of junction bases without a gene match is 8.

Summary of the overall study and its limitations: PCR may preferentially amplify shorter templates, but because patient and control samples were amplified and corrected together, any resulting skew would affect both groups equally. At VDJ recombination sites, patients with type 1 diabetes made fewer insertions and deleted more nucleotides, a pattern implying thymic rearrangement abnormalities. Because small numbers of individuals were included in the HLA sub-analyses, any influence of HLA type on TCRB rearrangement was left unresolved. The naive, central memory and regulatory TCRB repertoires appeared to resemble one another more closely among patients than among healthy donors. Because cDNA was sequenced instead of genomic DNA, activated cells with high expression could be over-represented, although the groups did not differ in activation or CD3 levels. Type 1 diabetes patients showed a moderate but significant shortening of TCRB CDR3 length in all four CD4+ subsets.

All of the isolated RNA was reverse transcribed with the High Capacity cDNA Reverse Transcription Kit, so expressed TCRB transcripts were sequenced. Deep immunoSEQ sequencing was performed on naive, central memory and regulatory T cell samples, with an average of about 4 million total reads per sample. Sorted cells were lysed in RLT buffer and RNA was extracted with DNase-treated RNeasy Micro or Mini kits, depending on cell number. To prevent cross-contamination, every cell subset was processed on its own, while patient and healthy donor samples were processed together. Using the immunoSEQ multiplex PCR, TCRB sequences were amplified from cDNA into 87-bp fragments spanning the CDR3 region. Amplicons were sequenced on the Illumina HiSeq platform. The source study handled its data this way. Synthetic template baselines were used to correct PCR bias computationally, reads within Hamming distance 2 were collapsed, and singletons that could not be merged were discarded. By aligning reads against IMGT, V, D and J genes, CDR3 length, and insertions or deletions at six rearrangement sites were assigned. Within each subset, clonotype counts were normalized to the number of sorted cells before true diversity and Gini coefficients were calculated with the tcR R package. The overlap coefficient, calculated on TCRB nucleotide sequences, was used to measure repertoire sharing. Out-of-frame TCRB sequences from naive cells were analyzed as a proxy for the pre-selection repertoire. The immuneACCESS repertoire file appears here via TCRdb, limited to in-frame rearrangements. These files lack a portion of the clones; in checked studies, under half of the deficit traces to unresolved V genes, and the cause of the others is not known. V, J and clone size are taken as reported in that table, and D and trimming were inferred from the DNA itself. Recorded for this sample are some 250,000 clones; around 13% of them occurred a single time. The top ten clones comprise about 0.018% of the sample.

This clonotype was obtained from a man aged 30-40 years with type 1 diabetes. Sequencing used naive CD4+ T cells from blood. Taken with the paper, the label for cell subset or site translates to: true naive CD4+ T cells. This sequence uses TRBV4-1 and TRBJ1-2; TRBD1 matches 11 bases in the middle. The CDR3 protein: CASSLPGQGAGGYTF. The nucleotides read TGCGCCAGCAGCCTCCCTGGACAGGGGGCCGGTGGCTACACCTTC.